This record looks at one T cell receptor (beta chain) sequence and its context. Its antigen has not been determined. The sample holds no much larger clone one base away, and base qualities are not on file. The data are from a study of tumor-infiltrating lymphocytes in primary liver carcinoma (dated by TCRdb to 2016 to 2017). At the level of the whole study: Four or five patients with histopathologically diagnosed primary liver carcinoma underwent surgical resection in China between 2015 and March 2016. Of the five patients, three men and two women aged 30 to 69 years, four had hepatocellular carcinoma and one had combined HCC and intrahepatic cholangiocarcinoma. The five patients had tumors staged T1-T3 N0M0, with maximum diameters ranging from roughly 4 to 10 cm. Roughly 3.65 to 8 million productive TCRbeta reads were obtained per sample, and no significant difference in read depth was found between tissue types. The study combined TCRbeta repertoire sequencing, expression microarrays and whole-exome sequencing across five regions of each liver tumor, with adjacent normal tissue and blood. A total of approximately 35 specimens from 5 patients, comprising approximately 25 tumor regions, 5 adjacent noncancerous liver tissues and 5 peripheral blood samples, were covered by TCRbeta repertoire sequencing. Reproducibility between technical replicate repertoires was high, with correlation coefficients above 0.98 and mean shared-clone rates roughly 0.87. Study-wide findings and limitations: Because only the TCR beta chain was sequenced and unpaired alpha chains were not captured, true repertoire diversity is likely underestimated. The top 250 clones made up a significantly larger repertoire fraction in tumors than in blood (p = 0.039). With just four or five patients in the study, the authors point out that the findings should be validated in a larger study. Bulk unsorted samples precluded comparing CD4+ and CD8+ T cell repertoires. Repertoire overlap was found to be higher between tumor regions (mean around 36%) than between tumor-adjacent (roughly 17%) or tumor-blood (about 15%) pairs, consistent with antigen-driven expansion.

For this chain, trimming is 7 bases at the V end and 7 bases at the J end, and the number of junction bases without a gene match is 11. According to the germline V gene, CDR1 reads SGHAT and CDR2 reads FQNNGV. Taken from cysteine to phenylalanine, the CDR3 has 14 residues. CDR3 DNA is the only sequence kept; it has 42 bases, read in frame from the first base. A constant-region primer and ProtoScript II reverse transcriptase were used to reverse-transcribe TCRbeta-specific cDNA from roughly 0.55 ug total RNA. The TCRbeta libraries were prepared through three rounds of nested multiplex PCR following a slightly modified ARM-PCR procedure. Each of the first two PCR rounds ran for nine to eleven cycles and used multiplex TRBV1-TRBV30 forward primers together with a Cbeta reverse primer. Sample barcodes and Illumina adapters were attached in a final 25-cycle PCR using Deep VentR polymerase. Before sequencing, amplicons of 200-500 bp were gel-purified using a QIAquick gel extraction kit. An Illumina HiSeq 2500 was used to sequence the TCRbeta amplicons with 250-bp paired-end reads. In the original analysis: To recover full CDR3 sequences, reads were quality-trimmed using Trimmomatic v0.33 and paired reads were then merged using FLASH v1.2.11. V, D and J germline segments were assigned to the rearranged TCRbeta sequences by MiGEC v1.2.1b. Clonotype statistics and Shannon-Wiener diversity indices were computed with VDJtools v1.0.0. To cut down on sampling bias, every analysis after diversity analysis relied on just the 250 most abundant clonotypes from each sample. TCRdb handled the public reads itself, with Q25 trimming in fastp and clone calling in MiXCR, and kept productive beta chains. Each CDR3 protein appears once, grouped with its most common genes and DNA. Here the V and J calls rest on TCRdb's processing, not on the authors' analysis. Counted in this sample were fewer than 350,000 distinct CDR3 sequences; 65% of them appeared once. 6.5% of the sample belongs to the ten largest clones.

TRIzol reagent was used to extract blood RNA from unsorted whole blood, while the DNeasy Blood & Tissue kit provided the germline DNA. At the time of sampling, the patients had chronic HBV infection and had not received any treatment. Before surgery, roughly 4.2 milliliters of peripheral blood were drawn into K2EDTA tubes. What was sequenced was peripheral blood. The rearranged chain carries TRBV11-2 and TRBJ2-3; 7 bases in the middle match TRBD1. This sequence was found in a man in his forties or fifties with primary liver carcinoma and hepatitis B virus infection. The sequenced DNA is TGTGCCAGCATTCCCCGACAGGGTGCACATACGCAGTATTTT. Its protein reads: CASIPRQGAHTQYF.